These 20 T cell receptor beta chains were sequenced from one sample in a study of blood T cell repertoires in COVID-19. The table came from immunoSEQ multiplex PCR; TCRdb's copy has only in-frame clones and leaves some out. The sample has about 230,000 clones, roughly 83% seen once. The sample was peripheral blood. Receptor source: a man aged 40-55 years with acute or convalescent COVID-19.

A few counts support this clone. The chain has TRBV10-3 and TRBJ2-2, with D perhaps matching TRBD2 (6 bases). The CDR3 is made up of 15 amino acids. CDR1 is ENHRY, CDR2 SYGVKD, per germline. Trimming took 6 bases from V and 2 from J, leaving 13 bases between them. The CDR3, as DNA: TGTGCCATCAGCGGGGGTCGCGGAAACACCGGGGAGCTGTTTTTT. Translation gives CAISGGRGNTGELFF.

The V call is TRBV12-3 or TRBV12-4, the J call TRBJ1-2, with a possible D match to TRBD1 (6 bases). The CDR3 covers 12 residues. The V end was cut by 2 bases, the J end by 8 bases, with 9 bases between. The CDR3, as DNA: TGTGCCAGCAGTTTATACAGGGAGGGCTACACCTTC. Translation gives CASSLYREGYTF.

CDR3 DNA sequence: TGCGCCAGCAGCTTGGACGACAGGGGGAGGACTGAAGCTTTCTTT. Translated, it gives CASSLDDRGRTEAFF. The chain employs TRBV5-1 and TRBJ1-1; TRBD1 matches 9 bases. The germline gives CDR1 SGHRS, CDR2 YFSETQ. J lost 5 bases, V lost 0 bases, and 5 bases had no gene match. The CDR3 runs to 15 residues.

The CDR3 loop reads CASSAGQGGYEQYF. In DNA, the CDR3 is TGCGCCAGCAGCGCGGGACAGGGGGGCTACGAGCAGTACTTC. V and J are TRBV5-1 and TRBJ2-7, with 11 bases lining up with TRBD1. The CDR3 length is 14 residues. V lost 4 bases, J lost 3 bases, and 3 bases stayed unmatched. CDR1 is SGHRS, CDR2 YFSETQ, per germline.

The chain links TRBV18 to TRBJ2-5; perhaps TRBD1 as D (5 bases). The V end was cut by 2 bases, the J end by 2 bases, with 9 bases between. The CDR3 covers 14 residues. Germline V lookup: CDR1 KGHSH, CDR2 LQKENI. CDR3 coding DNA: TGTGCCAGCTCACCATCTCCAGGGCAAGAGACCCAGTACTTC. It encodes CASSPSPGQETQYF.

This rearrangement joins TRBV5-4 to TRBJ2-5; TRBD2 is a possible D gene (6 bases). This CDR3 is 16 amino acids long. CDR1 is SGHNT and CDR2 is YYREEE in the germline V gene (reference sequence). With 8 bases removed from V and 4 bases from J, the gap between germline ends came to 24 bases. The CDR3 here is CASGDWKGGEGETQYF. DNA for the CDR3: TGTGCCAGTGGGGACTGGAAGGGAGGAGAGGGAGAGACCCAGTACTTC. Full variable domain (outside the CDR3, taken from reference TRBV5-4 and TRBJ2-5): ETGVTQSPTHLIKTRGQQVTLRCSSQSGHNTVSWYQQALGQGPQFIFQYYREEENGRGNFPPRFSGLQFPNYSSELNVNALELDDSALYLCASGDWKGGEGETQYFGPGTRLLVL.

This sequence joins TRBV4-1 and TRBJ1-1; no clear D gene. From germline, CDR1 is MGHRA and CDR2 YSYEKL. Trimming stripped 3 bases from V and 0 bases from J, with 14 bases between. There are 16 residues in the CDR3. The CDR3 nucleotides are TGCGCCAGCAGCCATGGTGTTGAGGCGATGAACACTGAAGCTTTCTTT. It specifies CASSHGVEAMNTEAFF.

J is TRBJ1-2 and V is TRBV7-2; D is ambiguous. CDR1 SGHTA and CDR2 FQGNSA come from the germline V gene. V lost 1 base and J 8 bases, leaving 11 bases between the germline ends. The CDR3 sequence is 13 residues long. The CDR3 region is CASSLERTRGYTF. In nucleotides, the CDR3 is TGTGCCAGCAGCTTAGAACGGACTCGGGGCTACACCTTC.

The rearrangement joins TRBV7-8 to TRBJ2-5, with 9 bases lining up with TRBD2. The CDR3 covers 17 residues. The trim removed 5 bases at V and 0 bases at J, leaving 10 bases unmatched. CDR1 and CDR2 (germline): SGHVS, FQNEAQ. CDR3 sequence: CASSLLAGDGYQETQYF. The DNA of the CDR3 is TGTGCCAGCAGCCTTTTAGCGGGAGATGGGTACCAAGAGACCCAGTACTTC.

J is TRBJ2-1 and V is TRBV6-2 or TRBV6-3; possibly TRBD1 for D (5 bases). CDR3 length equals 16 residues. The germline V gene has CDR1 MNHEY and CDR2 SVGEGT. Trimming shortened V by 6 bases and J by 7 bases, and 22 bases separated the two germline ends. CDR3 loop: CASRPPGYSKGNEQFF. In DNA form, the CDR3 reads TGTGCCAGCAGACCTCCTGGGTATTCAAAGGGGAATGAGCAGTTCTTC.

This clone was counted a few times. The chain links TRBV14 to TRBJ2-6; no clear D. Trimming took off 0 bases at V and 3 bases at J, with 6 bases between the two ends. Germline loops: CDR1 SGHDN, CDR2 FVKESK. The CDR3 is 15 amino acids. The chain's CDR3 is CASSQDLYGANVLTF. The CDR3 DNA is TGTGCCAGCAGCCAAGATCTATATGGGGCCAACGTCCTGACTTTC.

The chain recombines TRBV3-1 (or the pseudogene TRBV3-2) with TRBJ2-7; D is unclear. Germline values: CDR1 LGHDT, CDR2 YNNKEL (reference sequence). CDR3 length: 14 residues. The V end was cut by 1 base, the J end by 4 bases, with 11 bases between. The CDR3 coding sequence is TGTGCCAGCAGCCAAGCGCGAAATCCGTACGAGCAGTACTTC. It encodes CASSQARNPYEQYF.

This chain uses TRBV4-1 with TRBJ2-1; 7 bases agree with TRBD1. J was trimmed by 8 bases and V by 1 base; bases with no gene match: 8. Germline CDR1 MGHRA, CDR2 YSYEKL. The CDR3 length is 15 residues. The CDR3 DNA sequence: TGCGCCAGCAGCCAAGGCAGGGGGATAGATCATGAGCAGTTCTTC. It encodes CASSQGRGIDHEQFF.

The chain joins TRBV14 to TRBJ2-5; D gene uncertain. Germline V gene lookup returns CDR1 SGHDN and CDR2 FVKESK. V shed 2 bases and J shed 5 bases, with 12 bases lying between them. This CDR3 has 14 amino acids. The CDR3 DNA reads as TGTGCCAGCAGCCAATTCAAGCTCCTGGAGACCCAGTACTTC. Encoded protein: CASSQFKLLETQYF.

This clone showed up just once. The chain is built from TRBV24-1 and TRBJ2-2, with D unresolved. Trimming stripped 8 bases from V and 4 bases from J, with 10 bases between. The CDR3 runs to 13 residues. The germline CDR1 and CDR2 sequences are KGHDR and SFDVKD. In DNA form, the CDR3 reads TGTGCCACCAAATCCTCCTCCACCGGGGAGCTGTTTTTT. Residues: CATKSSSTGELFF.

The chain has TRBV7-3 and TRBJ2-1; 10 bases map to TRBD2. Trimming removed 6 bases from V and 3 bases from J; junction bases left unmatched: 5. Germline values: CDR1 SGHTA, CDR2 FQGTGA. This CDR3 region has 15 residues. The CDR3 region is CASSPSSGSYNEQFF. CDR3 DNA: TGTGCCAGCAGTCCTTCTAGCGGGAGCTACAATGAGCAGTTCTTC.

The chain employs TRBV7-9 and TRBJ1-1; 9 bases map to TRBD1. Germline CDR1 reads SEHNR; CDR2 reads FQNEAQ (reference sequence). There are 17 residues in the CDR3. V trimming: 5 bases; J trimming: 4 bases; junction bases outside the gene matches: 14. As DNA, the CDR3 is TGTGCCAGCAGCCCGACGTTGTCGGGACAGGGCGGCACTGAAGCTTTCTTT. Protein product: CASSPTLSGQGGTEAFF.

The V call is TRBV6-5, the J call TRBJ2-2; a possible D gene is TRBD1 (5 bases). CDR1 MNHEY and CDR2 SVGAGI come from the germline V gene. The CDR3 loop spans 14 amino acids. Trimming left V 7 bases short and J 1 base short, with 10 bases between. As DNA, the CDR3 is TGTGCCAGCACTCAGGGAAGGAACACCGGGGAGCTGTTTTTT. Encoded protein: CASTQGRNTGELFF.

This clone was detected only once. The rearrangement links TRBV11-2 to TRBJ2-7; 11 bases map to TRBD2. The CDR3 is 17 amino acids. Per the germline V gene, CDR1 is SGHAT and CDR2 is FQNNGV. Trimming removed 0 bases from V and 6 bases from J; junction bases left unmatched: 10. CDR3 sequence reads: CASSLDQGLAGFAEQYF. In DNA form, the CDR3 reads TGTGCCAGCAGCTTAGATCAAGGACTAGCGGGTTTCGCCGAGCAGTACTTC.

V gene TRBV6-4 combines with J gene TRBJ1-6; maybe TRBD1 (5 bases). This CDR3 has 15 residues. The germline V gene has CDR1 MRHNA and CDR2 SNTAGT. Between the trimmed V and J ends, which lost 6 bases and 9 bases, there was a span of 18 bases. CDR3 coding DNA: TGTGCCAGCAGACCTCAGGGCGAAGCGGGTTCACCCCTCCACTTT. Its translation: CASRPQGEAGSPLHF.